These 23 T cell receptor beta chains were sequenced from one sample in a study of T cell clonality in common variable immunodeficiency. TCRdb keeps only in-frame clones here, not all; method: immunoSEQ multiplex PCR. Recorded here are 40,000 to 45,000 clones, none singletons. Sequencing was done on a sample of peripheral blood mononuclear cells. The receptors derive from a person aged 18 to 75 in good health.

This clone appeared many times. The CDR3 end lies 3 residues beyond the end of the read and is filled in from the germline J gene. The chain carries TRBV20-1 and TRBJ1-1; TRBD1 might be the D (5 bases). Germline CDR1 reads DFQATT; CDR2 reads SNEGSKA (reference sequence). CDR3 length equals 14 residues. V lost 0 bases and J lost 5, with 13 bases in between. The CDR3 loop is CSARDLGQGTEAFF. CDR3 DNA (partial): TGCAGTGCTAGAGATCTAGGCCAGGGTACTGAA.

This clone came up many times. The read halts 3 residues ahead of the CDR3 end, with the missing end drawn from the germline J gene. The chain employs TRBV5-4 and TRBJ1-4; TRBD1 agrees at 7 bases. The CDR3 sequence is 15 residues long. Germline trimming cut 3 bases from V and 1 base from J; bases unmatched to any gene: 3. From germline, CDR1 is SGHNT and CDR2 YYREEE (reference sequence). The part of the CDR3 DNA that was read is TGTGCCAGCAGCTCCTGGACAGGAACTAATGAAAAA. It translates to CASSSWTGTNEK. The CDR3 in its entirety is CASSSWTGTNEKLFF. Full variable domain (missing parts from reference TRBV5-4 and TRBJ1-4): ETGVTQSPTHLIKTRGQQVTLRCSSQSGHNTVSWYQQALGQGPQFIFQYYREEENGRGNFPPRFSGLQFPNYSSELNVNALELDDSALYLCASSSWTGTNEKLFFGSGTQLSVL.

This clone showed up many times. The CDR3 DNA, read in part, is TGTGCCAGCTCACTCAACCGACTAGCGGGTTCTTACCCAGATACG. Protein: CASSLNRLAGSYPDT. The CDR3, in full, reads CASSLNRLAGSYPDTQYF. The chain links TRBV18 to TRBJ2-3, with 10 bases lining up with TRBD2. The DNA ends 3 residues before the CDR3 does, and the rest of the CDR3 is filled in from the germline J gene. Looked up from germline, CDR1 is KGHSH and CDR2 is LQKENI. This CDR3 has 18 amino acids. V shed 4 bases, J shed 4 bases, and the junction held 14 bases outside the gene matches.

This clone was seen at least ten times. With the read ending 3 residues before the CDR3 end, the germline J gene is used to fill in that end. The chain joins TRBV5-1 to TRBJ2-3; 7 bases map to TRBD1. With 1 base clipped from V and 3 bases from J, the junction kept 8 bases outside the gene matches. The length of the CDR3 is 16 residues. From germline, CDR1 is SGHRS and CDR2 YFSETQ. CDR3 loop: CASSLTRDSFTDTQYF. The CDR3 DNA, read in part, is TGCGCCAGCAGCTTGACCCGGGACAGCTTTACAGATACG.

This clone has a count of ten or more. CDR3 bases read: TGTGCCAGCAGTTCATCGACAGCCAGTGAA. Protein: CASSSSTASE. The full CDR3 is CASSSSTASEAFF. The chain carries TRBV12-3 or TRBV12-4 and TRBJ1-1; D possibly corresponds to TRBD1 (5 bases). Coverage ceases 3 residues before the CDR3 finishes, and the germline J gene fills in the end. This CDR3 has 13 amino acids. The germline V and J ends were trimmed by 4 bases and 7 bases, with 13 bases remaining between them.

The table lists this clone with many counts. The CDR3 end falls 3 residues outside the read, so it is completed with the germline J gene. The chain employs TRBV5-1 and TRBJ2-3, with a weak D call TRBD1 (6 bases). Germline V lookup: CDR1 SGHRS, CDR2 YFSETQ. V was cut by 7 bases and J by 5 bases, with 20 bases left in between. The CDR3 spans 15 residues. This CDR3 is CASRKGDTNGDTQYF. The CDR3 bases that were read are TGCGCCAGCCGGAAGGGGGATACCAACGGAGATACG. The full variable domain, with the rest looked up from reference TRBV5-1 and TRBJ2-3, is KAGVTQTPRYLIKTRGQQVTLSCSPISGHRSVSWYQQTPGQGLQFLFEYFSETQRNKGNFPGRFSGRQFSNSRSEMNVSTLELGDSALYLCASRKGDTNGDTQYFGPGTRLTVL.

In the case of this clone: The sequence runs out 3 residues before the end of the CDR3; the remainder is reconstructed from the germline J gene. This rearrangement joins TRBV4-2 to TRBJ2-5; TRBD2 aligns across 9 bases. This CDR3 region has 16 residues. Trimming removed 4 bases from V and 4 bases from J; junction bases left unmatched: 10. The germline V gene has CDR1 LGHNA and CDR2 YNFKEQ. This CDR3 is CASSRAGGRDGETQYF. The DNA read from the CDR3 is TGTGCCAGCAGCCGCGCGGGGGGGCGGGACGGAGAGACC.

This clone was seen many times. Read sequence stops 3 residues before the CDR3 end, and the germline J gene provides the missing end. V and J are TRBV6-2 or TRBV6-3 and TRBJ2-3, with D perhaps TRBD2 (7 bases). The CDR3 is 14 amino acids. Deletions cut 8 bases from V and 5 bases from J, with 17 bases between. Germline loops: CDR1 MNHEY, CDR2 SVGEGT. This CDR3 reads CASSGGLEGDTQYF. The covered CDR3 bases are TGTGCCAGCTCGGGGGGCCTCGAGGGAGATACG.

This clone was seen ten or more times. The read terminates 3 residues ahead of where the CDR3 ends, so the germline J gene completes it. The chain joins TRBV6-2 or TRBV6-3 to TRBJ1-5, with D maybe TRBD1 (6 bases). There are 16 residues in the CDR3. CDR1 is MNHEY and CDR2 is SVGEGT in the germline V gene. The V gene lost 1 base and the J gene lost 2 bases, with 12 bases spanning the gap. The DNA read from the CDR3 is TGTGCCAGCAGTTACTACCCACAGGGAGGCAATCAGCCC. Encoded protein: CASSYYPQGGNQP. The whole CDR3 sequence is CASSYYPQGGNQPQHF.

This clone was observed many times. The CDR3 end falls 3 residues outside the read, so it is completed with the germline J gene. This sequence joins TRBV5-6 and TRBJ2-7; 9 nucleotides line up with TRBD2. Germline assignment: CDR1 SGHDT and CDR2 YYEEEE. The CDR3 extends over 15 amino acids. J was trimmed by 2 bases and V by 0 bases; bases with no gene match: 3. This chain's CDR3 is CASSLGLAAAYEQYF. The sequenced part of the CDR3 DNA is TGTGCCAGCAGCTTGGGACTAGCGGCTGCCTACGAG.

This clone has a count of ten or more. The CDR3 end is not reached by the read, which stops 3 residues before it; the germline J gene fills it in. This chain connects TRBV5-4 to TRBJ1-3; a possible D gene is TRBD1 (6 bases). CDR1 SGHNT and CDR2 YYREEE come from the germline V gene (reference sequence). Trimming removed 4 bases from V and 1 base from J, with 9 bases in between. This CDR3 region has 14 residues. CDR3 bases read: TGTGCCAGCAGCCGGACAGATTCTGGAAACACC. Its protein is CASSRTDSGNT. The entire CDR3 reads CASSRTDSGNTIYF.

This clone was seen ten or more times. The covered CDR3 bases are TGCAGCGTTCCTCGGGGATTAAACACTGAA. Residues: CSVPRGLNTE. The full CDR3 is CSVPRGLNTEAFF. The chain joins TRBV29-1 to TRBJ1-1; D call uncertain. The read stops 3 residues short of the end of the CDR3; the missing end is completed from the germline J gene. V was shortened by 5 bases and J by 2 bases, with 12 bases between the two germline ends. This CDR3 spans 13 amino acids. CDR1 SQVTM and CDR2 ANQGSEA come from the germline V gene.

This clone was observed many times. The sequenced fragment ends 3 residues before the CDR3 boundary, so the rest is inferred from the germline J gene. This chain connects TRBV20-1 to TRBJ2-3; no definite D call. Germline assignment: CDR1 DFQATT and CDR2 SNEGSKA (reference sequence). The V end lost 6 bases, the J end lost 2 bases, and 18 bases lay between the germline ends. CDR3 size: 15 residues. CDR3 DNA, as far as it was read: TGCAGTGCCAACCTCCCAGACTTCTACACAGATACG. Encoded protein: CSANLPDFYTDT. The CDR3 in full is CSANLPDFYTDTQYF.

At least ten counts were recorded for this clone. The read stops 3 residues short of the end of the CDR3; the missing end is completed from the germline J gene. The chain links TRBV5-1 to TRBJ2-7; D is ambiguous. This CDR3 has 12 residues. Germline assignment: CDR1 SGHRS and CDR2 YFSETQ. V was cut by 2 bases and J by 4 bases, with 7 bases left in between. The sequenced CDR3 bases are TGCGCCAGCAGCTTCGGCAGGTACGAG. As protein: CASSFGRYE. The full CDR3 protein is CASSFGRYEQYF.

This clone was recorded a few times. The read is 3 residues too short to cover the CDR3 end, so that end is filled in from the germline J gene. The V gene is TRBV7-9, the J gene TRBJ2-7, with TRBD2 matching 8 bases. J was trimmed by 6 bases and V by 8 bases; bases with no gene match: 12. The CDR3 runs 14 residues. Germline lookup yields CDR1 SEHNR and CDR2 FQNEAQ (reference sequence). The CDR3 reads CASSREGGPGEQYF. The CDR3 bases that were read are TGTGCCAGCTCCCGGGAGGGGGGGCCGGGCGAG.

The sample holds many counts of this clone. With the read ending 3 residues before the CDR3 end, the germline J gene is used to fill in that end. The gene calls are TRBV5-1 and TRBJ2-7, with 7 bases matching TRBD1. V dropped 1 base and J dropped 4; count of bases not matched to a gene: 2. This CDR3 region has 13 residues. The germline V gene has CDR1 SGHRS and CDR2 YFSETQ. Incomplete CDR3 DNA: TGCGCCAGCAGCTTGACGACAGGGTACGAG. This gives the protein CASSLTTGYE. The entire CDR3 reads CASSLTTGYEQYF.

This clone was recorded at least ten times. Read sequence stops 3 residues before the CDR3 end, and the germline J gene provides the missing end. The rearrangement links TRBV19 to TRBJ1-1; D uncertain. V was pared by 4 bases and J by 7 bases, with 7 bases between. The CDR3 sequence is 11 residues long. In germline, CDR1 is LNHDA, CDR2 SQIVND (reference sequence). CDR3 DNA (partial): TGTGCCAGTAGTACGTGGCATGAA. Protein: CASSTWHE. The full CDR3 is CASSTWHEAFF.

This clone was picked up many times. The observed sequence ends 3 residues before the CDR3 terminus, with the missing tail filled in from the germline J gene. The chain couples TRBV4-1 to TRBJ2-7; perhaps TRBD1 as D (5 bases). The CDR3 length is 14 residues. Per the germline V gene, CDR1 is MGHRA and CDR2 is YSYEKL. Trimming left V 0 bases short and J 5 bases short, with 11 bases between. CDR3 DNA (partial): TGCGCCAGCAGCCAAGAAGGAAGGGGCCACGAG. Translating it yields CASSQEGRGHE. In full, the CDR3 reads CASSQEGRGHEQYF.

Ten or more counts support this clone. From the germline J gene comes the end of the CDR3, since the read stops 3 residues before it. The genes are TRBV5-1 and TRBJ1-1; 9 nucleotides line up with TRBD1. Per germline, CDR1 SGHRS and CDR2 YFSETQ. V shed 4 bases, J shed 5 bases, and the junction held 6 bases outside the gene matches. The CDR3 loop spans 14 amino acids. The CDR3: CASSTDRGKTEAFF. The CDR3 DNA, read in part, is TGCGCCAGCAGCACGGACAGGGGAAAGACTGAA. The full variable domain, its missing parts supplied by reference TRBV5-1 and TRBJ1-1, is KAGVTQTPRYLIKTRGQQVTLSCSPISGHRSVSWYQQTPGQGLQFLFEYFSETQRNKGNFPGRFSGRQFSNSRSEMNVSTLELGDSALYLCASSTDRGKTEAFFGQGTRLTVV.

This clone was observed at least ten times. Read coverage stops 3 residues before the CDR3 terminus; the germline J gene supplies the remainder. This chain joins TRBV28 and TRBJ2-2; 7 bases are shared with TRBD2. Trimming cost V 2 bases and J 4 bases; bases outside gene matches: 13. Germline CDR1 and CDR2: MDHEN and SYDVKM. The CDR3 has 18 residues. CDR3 residues: CASSLKVSERDSTGELFF. CDR3 DNA, as far as it was read: TGTGCCAGCAGTTTAAAGGTCTCCGAGCGGGACTCCACCGGGGAG.

Note on this clone: The CDR3 end is not reached by the read, which stops 3 residues before it; the germline J gene fills it in. The chain is built from TRBV16 and TRBJ1-4; TRBD1 matches 8 bases. Germline lookup yields CDR1 KGHSY and CDR2 FQNENV. The junction had 4 bases not matched to a gene; V was cut back by 5 bases and J by 2 bases. The CDR3 length is 15 residues. The CDR3 loop reads CASSFRTGTNEKLFF. The DNA read from the CDR3 is TGTGCCAGCAGCTTCCGGACAGGGACTAATGAAAAA.

On this clone: The read ends 3 residues early relative to the CDR3; the germline J gene fills the gap. This chain connects TRBV18 to TRBJ2-7; TRBD1 is a possible D gene (6 bases). This CDR3 region has 15 residues. Trimming cost V 0 bases and J 1 base, with 10 bases left between them. Germline V gives CDR1 KGHSH, CDR2 LQKENI. This CDR3 is CASSPPGRGSYEQYF. The covered CDR3 bases are TGTGCCAGCTCACCACCGGGCAGGGGATCCTACGAG.

In this sample, this clone turned up many times. The read halts 3 residues ahead of the CDR3 end, with the missing end drawn from the germline J gene. The V and J genes are TRBV2 and TRBJ1-3; D gene ambiguous. V was shortened by 2 bases and J by 6 bases, with 8 bases between the two germline ends. The V gene's germline CDR1 is SNHLY and CDR2 FYNNEI. The CDR3 length is 13 residues. Incomplete CDR3 DNA: TGTGCCAGCAGTGAATCAGGAGCAAACACC. This encodes CASSESGANT. In full, the CDR3 is CASSESGANTIYF.